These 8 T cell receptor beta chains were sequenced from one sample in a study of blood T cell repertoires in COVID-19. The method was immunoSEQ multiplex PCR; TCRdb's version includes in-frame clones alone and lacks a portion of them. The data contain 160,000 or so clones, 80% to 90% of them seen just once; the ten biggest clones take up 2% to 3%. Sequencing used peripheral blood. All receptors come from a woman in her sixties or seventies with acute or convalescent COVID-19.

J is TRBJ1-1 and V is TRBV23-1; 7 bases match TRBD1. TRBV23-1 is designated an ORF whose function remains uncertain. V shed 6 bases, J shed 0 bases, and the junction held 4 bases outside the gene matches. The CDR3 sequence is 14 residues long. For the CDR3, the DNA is TGCGCCAGCAGACTGGGACAGATGAACACTGAAGCTTTCTTT. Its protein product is CASRLGQMNTEAFF.

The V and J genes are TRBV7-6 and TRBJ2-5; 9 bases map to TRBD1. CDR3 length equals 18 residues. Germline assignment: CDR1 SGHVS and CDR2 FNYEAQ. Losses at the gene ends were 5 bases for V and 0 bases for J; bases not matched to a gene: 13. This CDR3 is CASSRPPRGTGYQETQYF. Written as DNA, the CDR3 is TGTGCCAGCAGCCGCCCCCCTCGCGGGACAGGGTACCAAGAGACCCAGTACTTC.

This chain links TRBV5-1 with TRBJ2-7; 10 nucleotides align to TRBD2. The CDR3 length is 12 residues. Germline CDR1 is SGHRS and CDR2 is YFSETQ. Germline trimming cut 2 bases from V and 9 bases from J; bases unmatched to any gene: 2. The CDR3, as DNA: TGCGCCAGCAGCTTTAGCGGGGGGCTGCAGTACTTC. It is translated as CASSFSGGLQYF.

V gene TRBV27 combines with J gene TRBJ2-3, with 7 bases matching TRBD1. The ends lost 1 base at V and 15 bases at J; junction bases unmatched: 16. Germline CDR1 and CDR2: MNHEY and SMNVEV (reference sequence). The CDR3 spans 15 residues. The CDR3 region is CASSLFEPDSQGVYF. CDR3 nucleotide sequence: TGTGCCAGCAGTTTATTCGAGCCGGACAGCCAGGGGGTTTATTTT.

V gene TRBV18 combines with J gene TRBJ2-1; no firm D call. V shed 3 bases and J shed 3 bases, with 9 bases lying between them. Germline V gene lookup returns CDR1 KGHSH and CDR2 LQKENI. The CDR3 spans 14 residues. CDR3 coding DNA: TGTGCCAGCTCACCCCCGGCAGGCTACAATGAGCAGTTCTTC. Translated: CASSPPAGYNEQFF.

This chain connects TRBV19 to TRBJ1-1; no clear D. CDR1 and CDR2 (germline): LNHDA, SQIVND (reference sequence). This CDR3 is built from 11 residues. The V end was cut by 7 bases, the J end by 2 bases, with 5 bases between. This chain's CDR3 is CASNKNTEAFF. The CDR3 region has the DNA TGTGCCAGTAACAAAAACACTGAAGCTTTCTTT.

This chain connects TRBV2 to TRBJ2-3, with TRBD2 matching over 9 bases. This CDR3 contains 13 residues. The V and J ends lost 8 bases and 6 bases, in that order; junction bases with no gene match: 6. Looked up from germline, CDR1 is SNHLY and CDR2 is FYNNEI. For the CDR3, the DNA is TGTGCCAGCCGAGGACTAGCGTCGGATACGCAGTATTTT. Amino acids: CASRGLASDTQYF. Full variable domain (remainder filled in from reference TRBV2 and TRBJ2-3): EPEVTQTPSHQVTQMGQEVILRCVPISNHLYFYWYRQILGQKVEFLVSFYNNEISEKSEIFDDQFSVERPDGSNFTLKIRSTKLEDSAMYFCASRGLASDTQYFGPGTRLTVL.

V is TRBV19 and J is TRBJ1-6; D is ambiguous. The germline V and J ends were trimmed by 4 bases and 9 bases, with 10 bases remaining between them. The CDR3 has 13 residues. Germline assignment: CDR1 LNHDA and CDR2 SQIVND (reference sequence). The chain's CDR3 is CASSTTGISPLHF. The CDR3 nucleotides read TGTGCCAGTAGTACGACGGGGATTTCACCCCTCCACTTT.